Each of the 24 T cell receptor beta chains below was sequenced from the same sample in a study of T cells after yellow fever vaccination (dated by TCRdb to about 2019). This sample's treatment or condition label indicates: live attenuated yellow fever vaccine strain. The library came from 5' RACE. Sequencing relied on an Illumina HiSeq 2500. TCRdb reworked the public reads: Q25 trimming with fastp, MiXCR clone assembly, productive beta chains retained. A single entry per CDR3 protein holds the most common genes and DNA from its merged rows. Recorded for this sample are 360,000 or so distinct CDR3 sequences; under 14% of them occurred a single time. In total, the top ten clones hold roughly 18% of the sample. Material: PBMCs, obtained on the day of the first yellow fever vaccination. All receptors derive from a man between 18 and 35 years old who received the YFV17D yellow fever vaccine.

This rearrangement joins TRBV7-2 to TRBJ1-2, with D possibly TRBD1 on 6 matching bases. This CDR3 comprises 15 residues. Trimming pared 5 bases from V and 0 bases from J, leaving 13 bases between. Germline CDR1 and CDR2: SGHTA and FQGNSA. The CDR3 DNA sequence: TGTGCCAGCAGCCCTCACTCAGGGGCTAACTATGGCTACACCTTC. It codes for CASSPHSGANYGYTF.

The J gene is TRBJ2-5, the V gene TRBV11-2; D is uncertain. V was shortened by 3 bases and J by 5 bases, with 7 bases between the two germline ends. The CDR3 has 12 amino acids. CDR1 is SGHAT and CDR2 is FQNNGV in the germline V gene. The CDR3 region is CASSFSVETQYF. DNA for the CDR3: TGTGCCAGCAGCTTTTCGGTCGAGACCCAGTACTTC.

The chain uses TRBV30 and TRBJ1-2, with D uncertain. Per germline, CDR1 GTSNPN and CDR2 SVGIG (reference sequence). The V end was cut by 3 bases, the J end by 3 bases, with 8 bases between. The CDR3 sequence is 12 residues long. The CDR3 region has the DNA TGTGCCTGGAGCGGGGATGACTATGGCTACACCTTC. Encoded protein: CAWSGDDYGYTF.

This clonotype was counted ten times or more. The chain has TRBV7-9 and TRBJ1-1; TRBD1 aligns across 12 bases. V was pared by 6 bases and J by 1 base, with 9 bases of the junction left unmatched. The CDR3 length is 17 residues. CDR1 is SEHNR and CDR2 is FQNEAQ in the germline V gene (reference sequence). CDR3 amino acids: CASRWDRGRDRNTEAFF. For the CDR3, the DNA is TGTGCCAGCAGATGGGACAGGGGGCGCGATCGGAACACTGAAGCTTTCTTT.

This clonotype was counted once. A read error may be the cause here, since a much bigger clone is one base away. A read error is likely, as this CDR3 ends without the conserved phenylalanine or tryptophan. The chain joins TRBV7-2 to TRBJ2-3; TRBD1 matches at 7 bases. The CDR3 covers 15 residues. Germline V gene data show CDR1 as SGHTA and CDR2 as FQGNSA. V trimming: 5 bases; J trimming: 8 bases; junction bases outside the gene matches: 13. CDR3 in amino acids: CASSPGDRDSVTQYL. DNA of the CDR3: TGTGCCAGCAGCCCAGGGGACAGAGACTCAGTTACGCAGTATTTA.

This clonotype has more than one count but fewer than ten. The gene calls are TRBV6-6 and TRBJ1-1, with no clear D. The V end was cut by 7 bases, the J end by 3 bases, with 12 bases between. CDR3 length equals 13 residues. Germline CDR1 is MNHNY and CDR2 is SVGAGI (reference sequence). CDR3 residues: CASTRGSDTEAFF. The CDR3 nucleotides read TGTGCCAGCACCCGAGGTAGTGACACTGAAGCTTTCTTT.

The chain links TRBV19 to TRBJ1-1; 9 bases are a match to TRBD1. Unmatched junction bases numbered 7, after V lost 6 bases and J lost 5 bases. This CDR3 comprises 14 residues. Per germline, CDR1 LNHDA and CDR2 SQIVND (reference sequence). CDR3 in amino acids: CASRLTGGATEAFF. The CDR3 nucleotides read TGTGCCAGTAGGCTAACAGGGGGCGCGACTGAAGCTTTCTTT.

This clonotype was counted only a few times. V usage is TRBV5-6 and J usage is TRBJ2-7; D not certain. Germline V gene sequence: CDR1 SGHDT, CDR2 YYEEEE. The V gene lost 2 bases and the J gene lost 0 bases, with 6 bases spanning the gap. This CDR3 has 13 amino acids. CDR3 bases: TGTGCCAGCAGCTTTAAGAGCTCCTACGAGCAGTACGTC. Translation gives CASSFKSSYEQYV.

This clonotype came up many times. The J gene is TRBJ2-2, the V gene TRBV5-1; TRBD1 matches at 8 bases. Germline V gene lookup returns CDR1 SGHRS and CDR2 YFSETQ. With 1 base clipped from V and 6 bases from J, the junction kept 5 bases outside the gene matches. CDR3 length equals 15 residues. CDR3 bases: TGCGCCAGCAGCTTGAGACAGGGGTATTCCGGGGAGCTGTTTTTT. Residues: CASSLRQGYSGELFF. Drawing the rest from reference TRBV5-1 and TRBJ2-2, the complete variable domain is KAGVTQTPRYLIKTRGQQVTLSCSPISGHRSVSWYQQTPGQGLQFLFEYFSETQRNKGNFPGRFSGRQFSNSRSEMNVSTLELGDSALYLCASSLRQGYSGELFFGEGSRLTVL.

This chain links TRBV4-3 with TRBJ1-5; D is ambiguous. Trimming removed 0 bases from V and 3 bases from J, with 9 bases in between. The CDR3 totals 15 residues. In germline, CDR1 is LGHNA, CDR2 YSLEER. The CDR3 DNA follows: TGCGCCAGCAGCCAAGAATGGGGTACCAATCAGCCCCAGCATTTT. This translates into CASSQEWGTNQPQHF.

This clonotype was observed a handful of times. DNA for the CDR3: TGTGCCATTACTAGCGGGGTTCAAGAGACCCAGTACTTC. Encoded protein: CAITSGVQETQYF. The chain joins TRBV10-3 to TRBJ2-5, with 10 bases that match TRBD2. V lost 9 bases to trimming and J lost 2 bases; unmatched junction nucleotides: 3. Germline CDR1 reads ENHRY; CDR2 reads SYGVKD. The CDR3 runs to 13 residues.

This chain uses TRBV9 with TRBJ2-2, with D uncertain. Per the germline V gene, CDR1 is SGDLS and CDR2 is YYNGEE. The CDR3 consists of 13 residues. The germline V and J ends were trimmed by 5 bases and 1 base, with 6 bases remaining between them. CDR3 DNA sequence: TGTGCCAGCAGAGGTAGGAACACCGGGGAGCTGTTTTTT. This encodes CASRGRNTGELFF.

This clonotype appeared a few times. V usage is TRBV4-3 and J usage is TRBJ1-4; 9 bases map to TRBD1. CDR3 length equals 16 residues. V shed 8 bases, J shed 5 bases, and the junction held 12 bases outside the gene matches. Germline CDR1 and CDR2: LGHNA and YSLEER. CDR3 DNA: TGCGCCAGCGGCCGAGCTACAGGGGGCCGGAATGAAAAACTGTTTTTT. This codes for CASGRATGGRNEKLFF.

The chain carries TRBV20-1 and TRBJ2-1; tentative D call: TRBD2 (5 bases). The V and J ends lost 6 bases and 2 bases respectively, with 14 bases between them. Germline lookup yields CDR1 DFQATT and CDR2 SNEGSKA (reference sequence). CDR3 length: 14 amino acids. The CDR3 sequence: CSARPGRAYNEQFF. CDR3 DNA sequence: TGCAGTGCCCGCCCCGGGCGGGCCTACAATGAGCAGTTCTTC.

This clonotype has at least ten counts. This sequence joins TRBV4-1 and TRBJ2-3; D gene unclear. The CDR3 runs to 15 residues. Germline lookup yields CDR1 MGHRA and CDR2 YSYEKL. V lost 4 bases and J lost 0, with 11 bases in between. CDR3 DNA: TGCGCCAGCAGCCCAAGATACGTAAGCACAGATACGCAGTATTTT. Residues: CASSPRYVSTDTQYF.

The rearrangement links TRBV5-1 to TRBJ2-2, with 7 positions matching TRBD1. The germline CDR1 and CDR2 sequences are SGHRS and YFSETQ. The CDR3 totals 15 residues. Losses at the gene ends were 4 bases for V and 4 bases for J; bases not matched to a gene: 7. CDR3 DNA: TGCGCCAGCAGCAAGGCGACAGGGCTCACCGGGGAGCTGTTTTTT. It translates to CASSKATGLTGELFF.

V gene TRBV6-1 combines with J gene TRBJ1-1; TRBD1 is a possible D gene (5 bases). The length of the CDR3 is 15 residues. V lost 5 bases and J 1 base, leaving 14 bases between the germline ends. Germline CDR1 reads MNHNS; CDR2 reads SASEGT. CDR3 amino acids: CASSQPSGGNTEAFF. The CDR3 DNA sequence: TGTGCCAGCAGTCAGCCTTCTGGGGGGAACACTGAAGCTTTCTTT.

This clonotype was counted a few times. The chain carries TRBV5-4 and TRBJ2-1; 11 bases agree with TRBD2. Germline CDR1 is SGHNT and CDR2 is YYREEE (reference sequence). The CDR3 consists of 15 residues. Unmatched junction bases numbered 9, after V lost 3 bases and J lost 10 bases. CDR3 sequence reads: CASSSIAGGMEEQFF. The CDR3, as DNA: TGTGCCAGCAGCTCTATAGCGGGGGGGATGGAAGAGCAGTTCTTC.

The sample holds a few counts of this clonotype. This chain joins TRBV20-1 and TRBJ2-1; D gene ambiguous. CDR3 size: 14 residues. Germline lookup yields CDR1 DFQATT and CDR2 SNEGSKA (reference sequence). V was trimmed by 0 bases and J by 8 bases, leaving 14 bases between them. CDR3 nucleotide sequence: TGCAGTGCTAGAGATTTTGCAACCCTCGATGAGCAGTTCTTC. Protein sequence: CSARDFATLDEQFF.

The chain uses TRBV7-9 and TRBJ2-7; 8 bases line up with TRBD1. The V segment lost 3 bases and the J segment 6 bases; nucleotides outside the gene matches: 7. CDR3 size: 14 residues. The germline V gene has CDR1 SEHNR and CDR2 FQNEAQ (reference sequence). CDR3: CASSFRDRNTEQYF. CDR3 in DNA: TGTGCCAGCAGCTTCCGGGACAGGAACACCGAGCAGTACTTC. Variable domain in full (rest from reference TRBV7-9 and TRBJ2-7): DTGVSQNPRHKITKRGQNVTFRCDPISEHNRLYWYRQTLGQGPEFLTYFQNEAQLEKSRLLSDRFSAERPKGSFSTLEIQRTEQGDSAMYLCASSFRDRNTEQYFGPGTRLTVT.

In its sample, this clonotype was seen many times. The rearrangement joins TRBV11-2 to TRBJ2-2; D assignment may be TRBD1 or TRBD2 (6 bases each). V was pared by 6 bases and J by 1 base, with 9 bases between. Germline V gene sequence: CDR1 SGHAT, CDR2 FQNNGV. This CDR3 comprises 14 residues. CDR3 DNA sequence: TGTGCCAGCAGAGGAGGGGGGAACACCGGGGAGCTGTTTTTT. Translating it yields CASRGGGNTGELFF.

This clonotype was observed many times. The V call is TRBV10-3, the J call TRBJ2-7; 8 bases agree with TRBD1. The length of the CDR3 is 13 residues. Germline CDR1 reads ENHRY; CDR2 reads SYGVKD. Losses at the gene ends were 6 bases for V and 1 base for J; bases not matched to a gene: 2. The CDR3 loop reads CAISRQGSYEQYV. CDR3 sequence (DNA): TGTGCCATCAGCCGACAGGGGTCCTACGAGCAGTACGTC.

With regard to this clonotype: Being one base from a much bigger clone, this may be a read error. V usage is TRBV30 and J usage is TRBJ2-3; tentatively, D is TRBD2 (6 bases). Germline-derived CDR1 and CDR2 are GTSNPN and SVGIG (reference sequence). The CDR3 sequence is 16 residues long. This CDR3 reads CAWSVFSGSSTDTRYF. DNA of the CDR3: TGTGCCTGGAGTGTATTTAGCGGTTCTAGCACAGATACGCGGTATTTT. Together with reference TRBV30 and TRBJ2-3, the CDR3 gives the full variable domain: SQTIHQWPATLVQPVGSPLSLECTVEGTSNPNLYWYRQAAGRGLQLLFYSVGIGQISSEVPQNLSASRPQDRQFILSSKKLLLSDSGFYLCAWSVFSGSSTDTRYFGPGTRLTVL.

The chain's CDR3 is CASSYSGGQAKYF. Here the CDR3 DNA reads TGTGCCAGCAGCTATTCAGGGGGCCAGGCGAAGTATTTT. The chain carries TRBV7-2 and TRBJ2-3; 8 bases align to TRBD1. The V and J ends lost 4 bases and 13 bases, in that order; junction bases with no gene match: 10. The germline gives CDR1 SGHTA, CDR2 FQGNSA. The CDR3 extends over 13 amino acids.